Below, 20 T cell receptor beta chains from the same sample are listed, as sequenced in a study of naive and memory T cell subsets. Study-wide results and limits: Possibly reflecting memory cells re-expressing CD45RA, a few larger clonotypes occurred in naive repertoires, especially CD8.

An equimolar mix of two oligonucleotides served as the beta constant-region primer for TRBC1 and TRBC2. Four rounds of PCR amplified the ligated cDNA using nested alpha and beta constant-region primers plus SP2. TCRdb passed the UMI-ligation and nested PCR reads through MiXCR, listing each CDR3 protein once. The sample yields approximately 140,000 distinct CDR3 sequences, approximately 21% seen once. Which antigens these TCRs recognize remains unknown. The sequencing sample was made of naive CD8+ T cells from blood. The origin of the receptors is a human donor in good health.

The chain couples TRBV28 to TRBJ2-7; a possible D gene is TRBD1 (6 bases). V was cut by 6 bases and J by 2 bases, with 14 bases left in between. This CDR3 contains 14 residues. The V gene's germline CDR1 is MDHEN and CDR2 SYDVKM. DNA of the CDR3: TGTGCCAGCAGGGACAGACGAAACCCCTACGAGCAGTACTTC. This translates into CASRDRRNPYEQYF.

J is TRBJ1-4 and V is TRBV11-2; D is unresolved. The CDR3 is made up of 15 amino acids. V was shortened by 2 bases and J by 2 bases, with 9 bases between the two germline ends. In germline, CDR1 is SGHAT, CDR2 FQNNGV. The CDR3, as DNA: TGTGCCAGCAGCTTAACCGGGGAGACTAATGAAAAACTGTTTTTT. Amino acids: CASSLTGETNEKLFF.

This clonotype was observed a handful of times. V usage is TRBV7-7 and J usage is TRBJ2-1, with 14 nucleotides matching TRBD2. The germline CDR1 and CDR2 sequences are SSHAT and FNYEAQ (reference sequence). The V segment lost 5 bases and the J segment 6 bases; nucleotides outside the gene matches: 6. The CDR3 sequence is 16 residues long. CDR3 sequence: CASSPGLAGGINEQFF. In DNA form, the CDR3 reads TGTGCCAGCAGCCCCGGACTAGCGGGAGGCATCAATGAGCAGTTCTTC.

The V call is TRBV4-1, the J call TRBJ2-7; 7 nucleotides line up with TRBD2. The germline CDR1 and CDR2 sequences are MGHRA and YSYEKL. Trimming removed 0 bases from V and 4 bases from J; junction bases left unmatched: 9. The CDR3 has 16 residues. CDR3 region: CASSQDSSGALYEQYF. The CDR3 DNA reads as TGCGCCAGCAGCCAAGATTCAAGCGGGGCCCTATACGAGCAGTACTTC.

The rearrangement uses TRBV28 and TRBJ2-3; 11 bases align to TRBD2. In germline, CDR1 is MDHEN, CDR2 SYDVKM. This CDR3 has 18 residues. The J segment lost 1 base and the V segment lost 7 bases, leaving 13 bases of the junction unmatched. CDR3 DNA sequence: TGTGCCAGCAACCTACTAGCGGGAGAGCCTCCTGGCACAGATACGCAGTATTTT. This translates into CASNLLAGEPPGTDTQYF.

V usage is TRBV5-1 and J usage is TRBJ1-5; D ambiguous. Trimming left V 0 bases short and J 1 base short, with 11 bases between. Germline V gene sequence: CDR1 SGHRS, CDR2 YFSETQ. This CDR3 contains 16 residues. The CDR3 is CASSLGLGGSNQPQHF. CDR3 nucleotide sequence: TGCGCCAGCAGCTTGGGCCTGGGAGGGAGCAATCAGCCCCAGCATTTT.

The chain combines TRBV2 with TRBJ1-5, with 9 bases identical to TRBD1. The CDR3 runs to 17 residues. The J segment lost 2 bases and the V segment lost 5 bases, leaving 10 bases of the junction unmatched. CDR1 SNHLY and CDR2 FYNNEI come from the germline V gene. This CDR3 is CASSMGQGVVGNQPQHF. The DNA of the CDR3 is TGTGCCAGCAGTATGGGACAGGGAGTAGTCGGCAATCAGCCCCAGCATTTT.

This clonotype was counted a single time. The chain employs TRBV27 and TRBJ2-3; TRBD2 agrees at 10 bases. The CDR3 runs to 15 residues. V dropped 6 bases and J dropped 5; count of bases not matched to a gene: 8. Germline lookup yields CDR1 MNHEY and CDR2 SMNVEV (reference sequence). CDR3 DNA sequence: TGTGCCAGCAGCCTCCTAGCGGGAGTGGGAGATACGCAGTATTTT. Protein: CASSLLAGVGDTQYF.

Only a few counts were recorded for this clonotype. This rearrangement joins TRBV27 to TRBJ1-5; no reliable D call. Trimming left V 2 bases short and J 6 bases short, with 11 bases between. The CDR3 extends over 14 amino acids. Germline V gene data show CDR1 as MNHEY and CDR2 as SMNVEV (reference sequence). The CDR3: CASSLNSPSQPQHF. CDR3 DNA sequence: TGTGCCAGCAGTTTAAACAGTCCAAGTCAGCCCCAGCATTTT.

This clonotype was counted only a few times. This chain joins TRBV28 and TRBJ2-3; TRBD1 or TRBD2 may be the D gene (7 bases each). The CDR3 runs to 14 residues. The V end lost 2 bases, the J end lost 3 bases, and 9 bases lay between the germline ends. Germline V gene data show CDR1 as MDHEN and CDR2 as SYDVKM. CDR3 nucleotides: TGTGCCAGCAGTTTACAGGGGGGGACAGATACGCAGTATTTT. Amino acid sequence: CASSLQGGTDTQYF.

The V gene is TRBV11-2, the J gene TRBJ2-7; no definite D call. CDR3 size: 11 residues. Germline CDR1 SGHAT, CDR2 FQNNGV. Trimming shortened V by 5 bases and J by 2 bases, and 4 bases separated the two germline ends. For the CDR3, the DNA is TGTGCCAGCAGCGGGACCTACGAGCAGTACTTC. Translation gives CASSGTYEQYF.

The CDR3 protein is CASSPWERRPTEAFF. CDR3 coding DNA: TGTGCCAGCAGCCCCTGGGAGAGGAGGCCCACTGAAGCTTTCTTT. This chain uses TRBV6-2 or TRBV6-3 with TRBJ1-1; D uncertain. Germline CDR1 is MNHEY and CDR2 is SVGEGT. Deletions cut 6 bases from V and 4 bases from J, with 18 bases between. The CDR3 extends over 15 amino acids.

The table lists this clonotype with a few counts. This chain connects TRBV4-1 to TRBJ1-2; weak D call: TRBD1 (5 bases). Germline assignment: CDR1 MGHRA and CDR2 YSYEKL. This CDR3 comprises 15 residues. With 1 base removed from V and 6 bases from J, the gap between germline ends came to 15 bases. CDR3 loop: CASSQVVWGVDGYTF. The CDR3 region has the DNA TGCGCCAGCAGCCAAGTGGTATGGGGCGTCGATGGCTACACCTTC.

The DNA of the CDR3 is TGTGCCAGCAGTTACCTCAGTGGGACTTACAATGAGCAGTTCTTC. Translated, it gives CASSYLSGTYNEQFF. The rearrangement joins TRBV6-2 or TRBV6-3 to TRBJ2-1, with D tentatively TRBD2 (6 bases). The ends were cut back, 2 bases at V and 4 bases at J, with 12 bases in the middle. CDR1 MNHEY and CDR2 SVGEGT come from the germline V gene. This CDR3 is built from 15 residues.

The rearrangement links TRBV4-2 to TRBJ1-5; D remains unclear. V was trimmed by 3 bases and J by 8 bases, leaving 20 bases between them. The CDR3 runs 16 residues. Per the germline V gene, CDR1 is LGHNA and CDR2 is YNFKEQ. The CDR3 DNA reads TGTGCCAGCAGCCACCACTTAACCGAACCCCCCAAGCCCCAGCATTTT. Translating it yields CASSHHLTEPPKPQHF.

J is TRBJ1-4 and V is TRBV7-9; weak D call: TRBD1 (6 bases). V was trimmed by 2 bases and J by 13 bases, leaving 14 bases between them. The germline gives CDR1 SEHNR, CDR2 FQNEAQ (reference sequence). The CDR3 is 13 residues long. As DNA, the CDR3 is TGTGCCAGCAGCTTAAGTGGGGGGGCAGCACTGTTTTTT. Protein product: CASSLSGGAALFF.

This clonotype came up many times. The chain joins TRBV2 to TRBJ2-1, with 8 nucleotides matching TRBD2. The CDR3 contains 16 residues. Unmatched junction bases numbered 14, after V lost 6 bases and J lost 7 bases. The germline gives CDR1 SNHLY, CDR2 FYNNEI. CDR3 bases: TGTGCCAGCAGCGGAACTGCGGGAGGCTCTCGGAATGAGCAGTTCTTC. It codes for CASSGTAGGSRNEQFF.

The chain couples TRBV19 to TRBJ2-1; 13 positions agree with TRBD2. The CDR3 length is 15 residues. With 9 bases clipped from V and 5 bases from J, the junction kept 7 bases outside the gene matches. Germline assignment: CDR1 LNHDA and CDR2 SQIVND (reference sequence). The CDR3 nucleotides read TGTGCCAGCCGGACTAGCGGGAGTATCAACAATGAGCAGTTCTTC. This encodes CASRTSGSINNEQFF.

In its sample, this clonotype was seen a few times. The V call is TRBV28, the J call TRBJ2-5; no definite D call. From germline, CDR1 is MDHEN and CDR2 SYDVKM. There are 15 residues in the CDR3. V lost 6 bases, J lost 5 bases, and 19 bases lay in between. CDR3 residues: CASSPPEGLGETQYF. DNA for the CDR3: TGTGCCAGCAGCCCCCCGGAAGGATTGGGTGAGACCCAGTACTTC.

The chain is built from TRBV7-9 and TRBJ1-1; D call uncertain. The CDR3 consists of 13 residues. Germline loops: CDR1 SEHNR, CDR2 FQNEAQ (reference sequence). V shed 4 bases and J shed 3 bases, with 9 bases lying between them. The CDR3, as DNA: TGTGCCAGCAGCTCATTTATGGACACTGAAGCTTTCTTT. Protein: CASSSFMDTEAFF.